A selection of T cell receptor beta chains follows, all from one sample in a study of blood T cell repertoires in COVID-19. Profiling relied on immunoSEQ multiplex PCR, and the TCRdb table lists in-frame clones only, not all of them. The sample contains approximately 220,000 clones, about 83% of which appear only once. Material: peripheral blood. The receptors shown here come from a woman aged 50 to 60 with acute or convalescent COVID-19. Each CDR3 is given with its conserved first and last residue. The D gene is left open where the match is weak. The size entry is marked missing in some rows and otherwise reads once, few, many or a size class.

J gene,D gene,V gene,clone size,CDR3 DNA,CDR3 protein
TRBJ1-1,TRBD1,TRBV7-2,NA,TGTGCCAGCAGCGTAGACAGGGGGCGCGAGGCTTTCTTT,CASSVDRGREAFF
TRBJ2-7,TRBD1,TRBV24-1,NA,TGTGCCACCAGCGACAGGGCCGAGCAGTACTTC,CATSDRAEQYF
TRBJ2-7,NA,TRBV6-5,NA,TGTGCCAGCAGTTACTCGAATAGAGGATCCTACGAGCAGTACTTC,CASSYSNRGSYEQYF
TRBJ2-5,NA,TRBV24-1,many,TGTGCCACCAGTGATTCTCTAGCGACGGAGACCCAGTACTTC,CATSDSLATETQYF
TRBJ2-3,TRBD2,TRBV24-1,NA,TGTGCCACCAGTGATCCTAGCGGAGCCACCGCAGATACGCAGTATTTT,CATSDPSGATADTQYF
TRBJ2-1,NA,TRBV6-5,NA,TGTGCCAGCAGTTACGGGGACTTTTTCAATGAGCAGTTCTTC,CASSYGDFFNEQFF
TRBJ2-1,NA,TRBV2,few,TGTGCCGTCCAGGGAGGTGAGCAGTTCTTC,CAVQGGEQFF
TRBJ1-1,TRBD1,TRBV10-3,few,TGTGCCATCAGTGCTTTGGACAGGGACGTGAACACTGAAGCTTTCTTT,CAISALDRDVNTEAFF
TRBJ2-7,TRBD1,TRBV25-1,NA,TGTGCCAGCAGTGAATCCAGGGGGTTGGGCGAGCAGTACTTC,CASSESRGLGEQYF
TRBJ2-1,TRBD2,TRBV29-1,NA,TGCAGCGTTGACAGGACTAGCCTACCGGGCTCCTACAATGAGCAGTTCTTC,CSVDRTSLPGSYNEQFF
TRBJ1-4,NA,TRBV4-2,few,TGTGCCAGCAGCCGGGACATCGGGGAAAAACTGTTTTTT,CASSRDIGEKLFF
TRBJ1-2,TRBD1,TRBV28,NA,TGTGCCAGCAGTGGGGCAGGGGGGCCCTATGGCTACACCTTC,CASSGAGGPYGYTF
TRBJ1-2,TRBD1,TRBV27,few,TGTGCCAGCAGTTTAGGGGGACAGGGTCGGGGCTACACCTTC,CASSLGGQGRGYTF
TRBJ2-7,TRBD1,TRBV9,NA,TGTGCCAGCAGCGGGGGACAGGGGGATTACGAGCAGTACTTC,CASSGGQGDYEQYF
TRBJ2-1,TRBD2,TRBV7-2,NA,TGTGCCAGCAGCCCCACTAGCGGGATAAAGAATGAGCAGTTCTTC,CASSPTSGIKNEQFF
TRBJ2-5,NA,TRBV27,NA,TGTGCCAGCAGTTTATCGCCCTCGGGGGAGACCCAGTACTTC,CASSLSPSGETQYF
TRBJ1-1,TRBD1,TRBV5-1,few,TGCGCCAGCAGCTTTAGACAGGGGTCCAACACTGAAGCTTTCTTT,CASSFRQGSNTEAFF
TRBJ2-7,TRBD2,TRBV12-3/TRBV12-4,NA,TGTGCCAGCGGACTAGCGGGAGAGTACGAGCAGTACTTC,CASGLAGEYEQYF